This T cell receptor beta chain was captured in a study of shared clonotypes between healthy human individuals. Across the whole study: Donors were a couple of women and a few men aged 18 to 49. General study points: Larger estimated richness was generally seen in naive subsets than in memory subsets.

About this clone: No antigen is known for it.

Germline lookup yields CDR1 MNHEY and CDR2 SVGAGI. This CDR3 is 15 amino acids long. Losses at the gene ends were 6 bases for V and 6 bases for J; bases not matched to a gene: 7. Authors' methods: Junction-only sequences produced by ImmunoSEQ had no quality scores, so filtering differed. Profiling relied on immunoSEQ multiplex PCR, and the TCRdb table lists in-frame clones only, not all of them. V, J and clone size derive from that table, while D and trimming were established from the DNA sequence. The sample has roughly 380,000 clones; about 97% are singletons. This chain connects TRBV6-5 to TRBJ2-7; TRBD2 matches at 14 bases. This TCR was recovered from a man aged 30 to 39 in good health. Sequencing input: memory CD8+ T cells sorted from blood. The subset here: CD45RO+ cells pooled with CCR7-negative TemRA cells. This CDR3 reads CASRGTSGSLGEQYF. CDR3 nucleotides: TGTGCCAGCAGGGGGACTAGCGGGAGTCTCGGCGAGCAGTACTTC.